The next 25 T cell receptor beta chains were all read from a single sample in a study of PD-1 blockade in classical Hodgkin lymphoma. The protocol was immunoSEQ multiplex PCR, while the TCRdb copy is restricted to in-frame clones and leaves out a portion. This sample carries about 150,000 clones, 78% of them seen once, and the ten largest clones take about 9%. Each patient's relapse followed autologous stem cell transplantation, and brentuximab vedotin exposure varied. Sequenced here: peripheral blood mononuclear cells (PBMCs), sampled before the second cycle of nivolumab. The source is a human donor with classical Hodgkin lymphoma.

DNA of the CDR3: TGTGCCAGCACCTCAGGTATCGGCAATCAGCCCCAGCATTTT. Translated: CASTSGIGNQPQHF. This sequence joins TRBV28 and TRBJ1-5, with D unresolved. Germline V gene lookup returns CDR1 MDHEN and CDR2 SYDVKM. The V end was cut by 7 bases, the J end by 2 bases, with 12 bases between. The CDR3 covers 14 residues.

The CDR3 loop is CASSGSNTGELFF. The CDR3 DNA is TGTGCCAGCAGTGGGTCTAACACCGGGGAGCTGTTTTTT. The chain has TRBV2 and TRBJ2-2; no definite D call. CDR1 is SNHLY and CDR2 is FYNNEI in the germline V gene. V was trimmed by 4 bases and J by 2 bases, leaving 5 bases between them. The CDR3 loop spans 13 amino acids.

V gene TRBV6-6 combines with J gene TRBJ1-2, with D unclear. CDR3 length: 15 amino acids. Germline values: CDR1 MNHNY, CDR2 SVGAGI (reference sequence). The ends were cut back, 0 bases at V and 1 base at J, with 9 bases in the middle. The CDR3 DNA follows: TGTGCCAGCAGTTACTCGACGGGCAATAACTATGGCTACACCTTC. Amino acids: CASSYSTGNNYGYTF.

The chain is built from TRBV29-1 and TRBJ2-5; TRBD2 matches 8 bases. Unmatched junction bases numbered 8, after V lost 4 bases and J lost 7 bases. Germline V lookup: CDR1 SQVTM, CDR2 ANQGSEA. The CDR3 has 13 residues. The CDR3 DNA sequence: TGCAGCGTTGCTGGCGGGGGGTGGGGGACCCAGTACTTC. Translation: CSVAGGGWGTQYF.

This rearrangement joins TRBV5-1 to TRBJ1-2; TRBD1 is a possible D gene (6 bases). Trimming left V 3 bases short and J 2 bases short, with 8 bases between. Germline CDR1 SGHRS, CDR2 YFSETQ. The length of the CDR3 is 13 residues. Here the CDR3 reads CASSSGQNYGYTF. DNA of the CDR3: TGCGCCAGCAGCTCCGGACAGAACTATGGCTACACCTTC.

The chain uses TRBV7-8 and TRBJ1-6; a possible D gene is TRBD1 (6 bases). V dropped 3 bases and J dropped 7 bases, with 13 bases sitting between them. The CDR3 has 15 residues. Germline lookup yields CDR1 SGHVS and CDR2 FQNEAQ. The CDR3 sequence is CASSLQGLGNSPLHF. The CDR3 DNA reads TGTGCCAGCAGCTTGCAGGGGTTGGGCAATTCACCCCTCCACTTT.

The rearrangement uses TRBV6-4 and TRBJ1-4, with D perhaps matching TRBD1 (5 bases). The V end was cut by 5 bases, the J end by 0 bases, with 10 bases between. CDR1 MRHNA and CDR2 SNTAGT come from the germline V gene. There are 15 residues in the CDR3. CDR3: CASSLGGATNEKLFF. The CDR3 DNA is TGTGCCAGCAGTCTTGGGGGGGCAACTAATGAAAAACTGTTTTTT.

This clone came up once. V is TRBV7-8 and J is TRBJ2-7; 9 bases match TRBD1. Germline V gene lookup returns CDR1 SGHVS and CDR2 FQNEAQ. The CDR3 consists of 17 residues. V lost 5 bases, J lost 0 bases, and 11 bases stayed unmatched. The CDR3 region is CASSGPTGTGISYEQYF. CDR3 nucleotides: TGTGCCAGCAGCGGGCCTACCGGGACAGGGATCTCCTACGAGCAGTACTTC.

The chain links TRBV19 to TRBJ1-2; D is uncertain. Trimming took 2 bases from V and 2 from J, leaving 6 bases between them. The CDR3 contains 13 residues. From germline, CDR1 is LNHDA and CDR2 SQIVND (reference sequence). CDR3 in amino acids: CASSILGNYGYTF. CDR3 DNA sequence: TGTGCCAGTAGTATATTAGGAAACTATGGCTACACCTTC.

The chain recombines TRBV13 with TRBJ2-7; 7 bases align to TRBD2. V dropped 2 bases and J dropped 6; count of bases not matched to a gene: 10. This CDR3 spans 15 amino acids. The germline CDR1 and CDR2 sequences are PRHDT and FYEKMQ (reference sequence). CDR3 in amino acids: CASSLNGGSSLEQYF. The CDR3 DNA reads TGTGCCAGCAGCTTAAATGGCGGGAGTTCCCTCGAGCAGTACTTC.

This clone was recorded a few times. This rearrangement joins TRBV13 to TRBJ2-7; TRBD2 might be the D (7 bases). This CDR3 is 13 amino acids long. Germline assignment: CDR1 PRHDT and CDR2 FYEKMQ (reference sequence). V was pared by 4 bases and J by 5 bases, with 12 bases between. The CDR3 region has the DNA TGTGCCAGCAGCTGGGAGGGGGGCCACGAGCAGTACTTC. It specifies CASSWEGGHEQYF.

V and J are TRBV7-6 and TRBJ2-7, with 7 bases matching TRBD2. Germline CDR1 is SGHVS and CDR2 is FNYEAQ. J lost 4 bases, V lost 1 base, and 16 bases had no gene match. The CDR3 contains 18 residues. The CDR3 protein is CASSLGVYGGVMEYEQYF. The CDR3 DNA follows: TGTGCCAGCAGCTTAGGAGTTTATGGGGGGGTTATGGAGTACGAGCAGTACTTC.

This chain connects TRBV5-4 to TRBJ2-2; 9 bases are shared with TRBD1. CDR3 length: 16 amino acids. CDR1 is SGHNT, CDR2 YYREEE, per germline (reference sequence). The V segment lost 3 bases and the J segment 5 bases; nucleotides outside the gene matches: 8. Here the CDR3 reads CASSSPGQGPTGELFF. Here the CDR3 DNA reads TGTGCCAGCAGCTCACCGGGACAGGGACCAACCGGGGAGCTGTTTTTT. The full variable domain, completed using reference TRBV5-4 and TRBJ2-2, is ETGVTQSPTHLIKTRGQQVTLRCSSQSGHNTVSWYQQALGQGPQFIFQYYREEENGRGNFPPRFSGLQFPNYSSELNVNALELDDSALYLCASSSPGQGPTGELFFGEGSRLTVL.

This sequence joins TRBV4-2 and TRBJ2-7, with a possible D match to TRBD2 (7 bases). Between the trimmed V and J ends, which lost 0 bases and 5 bases, there was a span of 17 bases. CDR1 and CDR2 from the germline V gene are LGHNA and YNFKEQ. The length of the CDR3 is 16 residues. The CDR3 bases are TGTGCCAGCAGCCAAGAGTGGGGAGGGGGGCGAAACGAGCAGTACTTC. As protein: CASSQEWGGGRNEQYF.

The J gene is TRBJ2-7, the V gene TRBV28; 9 bases align to TRBD1. Germline V gives CDR1 MDHEN, CDR2 SYDVKM. Trimming at V came to 4 bases and at J to 4 bases, leaving 8 bases not matched to a gene. CDR3 length: 15 residues. CDR3 in DNA: TGTGCCAGCAGTTCGATGGGACAGGGAAAGTACGAGCAGTACTTC. This translates into CASSSMGQGKYEQYF.

This clone is a singleton in its sample. V is TRBV7-2 and J is TRBJ1-6; D might be TRBD1 (5 bases). The V end lost 2 bases, the J end lost 7 bases, and 15 bases lay between the germline ends. Per the germline V gene, CDR1 is SGHTA and CDR2 is FQGNSA. The CDR3 consists of 16 residues. The CDR3 reads CASSLSGVMGNSPLHF. CDR3 coding DNA: TGTGCCAGCAGCTTATCGGGGGTGATGGGAAATTCACCCCTCCACTTT.

V gene TRBV10-3 combines with J gene TRBJ1-1, with 8 bases lining up with TRBD1. Germline V lookup: CDR1 ENHRY, CDR2 SYGVKD. The CDR3 spans 14 residues. With 6 bases clipped from V and 6 bases from J, the junction kept 9 bases outside the gene matches. The CDR3 spells CAIRDREGGSEAFF. Here the CDR3 DNA reads TGTGCCATCAGGGACAGGGAAGGTGGGTCTGAAGCTTTCTTT.

Points on this clone: One junction end does not reproduce the germline sequence, and a read error may be involved. The chain combines TRBV7-2 with TRBJ1-2, with D possibly matching TRBD1 (5 bases). CDR3 length equals 14 residues. CDR1 and CDR2 (germline): SGHTA, FQGNSA. CDR3 protein: CASSLDGAPYGHTF. CDR3 sequence (DNA): TGTGCCAGCAGCTTAGATGGGGCCCCCTATGGCCACACCTTC.

V usage is TRBV7-9 and J usage is TRBJ2-1; D not resolved. The CDR3 is 12 amino acids. V was clipped by 1 base and J by 11 bases, with 9 bases between them. CDR1 SEHNR and CDR2 FQNEAQ come from the germline V gene (reference sequence). The CDR3 coding sequence is TGTGCCAGCAGCTTAGTGTCCGATAAGCAGTTCTTC. Its translation: CASSLVSDKQFF.

With respect to this clone: Other DNA sequences of this sample code for an identical CDR3. The genes are TRBV4-2 and TRBJ1-1; D gene ambiguous. V was clipped by 3 bases and J by 0 bases, with 20 bases between them. CDR3 length equals 18 residues. The germline V gene encodes CDR1 LGHNA and CDR2 YNFKEQ. CDR3 DNA sequence: TGTGCCAGCAGCCAGGATAGGACGCGGAAAAACATGAACACTGAAGCTTTCTTT. Translation: CASSQDRTRKNMNTEAFF.

V gene TRBV28 combines with J gene TRBJ2-5, with D perhaps TRBD2 (6 bases). Germline V gene data show CDR1 as MDHEN and CDR2 as SYDVKM. Deletions cut 5 bases from V and 2 bases from J, with 21 bases between. The CDR3 length is 17 residues. The CDR3 spells CASSIRDWLWVQETQYF. As DNA, the CDR3 is TGTGCCAGCAGTATCCGGGACTGGCTATGGGTACAAGAGACCCAGTACTTC.

This clone was observed a single time. V gene TRBV7-3 combines with J gene TRBJ2-2; unclear D gene. CDR1 is SGHTA, CDR2 FQGTGA, per germline. The CDR3 runs 16 residues. V was trimmed by 2 bases and J by 0 bases, leaving 10 bases between them. The CDR3 loop reads CASSLWVPTNTGELFF. In DNA, the CDR3 is TGTGCCAGCAGCTTATGGGTACCCACGAACACCGGGGAGCTGTTTTTT.

This sequence joins TRBV7-8 and TRBJ2-7; 7 positions match TRBD2. This CDR3 comprises 16 residues. In germline, CDR1 is SGHVS, CDR2 FQNEAQ. With V trimmed by 2 bases and J by 2 bases, 9 bases remained unmatched. CDR3 sequence (DNA): TGTGCCAGCAGCTTAATCACGCGGGAGACTCCCTACGAGCAGTACTTC. Its translation: CASSLITRETPYEQYF.

The rearrangement uses TRBV9 and TRBJ2-5; 7 nucleotides agree with TRBD2. J lost 5 bases, V lost 4 bases, and 11 bases had no gene match. Germline values: CDR1 SGDLS, CDR2 YYNGEE. The CDR3 runs to 15 residues. In DNA, the CDR3 is TGTGCCAGCAGCTACGGAAGCGGGGTTCGGGAGACCCAGTACTTC. Amino acids: CASSYGSGVRETQYF.

The V and J genes are TRBV15 and TRBJ2-7, with D possibly being TRBD1 (5 bases). This CDR3 has 14 amino acids. The germline CDR1 and CDR2 sequences are LNHNV and YYDKDF (reference sequence). Trimming pared 5 bases from V and 0 bases from J, leaving 11 bases between. The CDR3 nucleotides read TGTGCCACCAGCTCGACAGACCTCTCCTACGAGCAGTACTTC. It translates to CATSSTDLSYEQYF. The entire variable domain, with the rest obtained from reference TRBV15 and TRBJ2-7, is as follows: DAMVIQNPRYQVTQFGKPVTLSCSQTLNHNVMYWYQQKSSQAPKLLFHYYDKDFNNEADTPDNFQSRRPNTSFCFLDIRSPGLGDTAMYLCATSSTDLSYEQYFGPGTRLTVT.